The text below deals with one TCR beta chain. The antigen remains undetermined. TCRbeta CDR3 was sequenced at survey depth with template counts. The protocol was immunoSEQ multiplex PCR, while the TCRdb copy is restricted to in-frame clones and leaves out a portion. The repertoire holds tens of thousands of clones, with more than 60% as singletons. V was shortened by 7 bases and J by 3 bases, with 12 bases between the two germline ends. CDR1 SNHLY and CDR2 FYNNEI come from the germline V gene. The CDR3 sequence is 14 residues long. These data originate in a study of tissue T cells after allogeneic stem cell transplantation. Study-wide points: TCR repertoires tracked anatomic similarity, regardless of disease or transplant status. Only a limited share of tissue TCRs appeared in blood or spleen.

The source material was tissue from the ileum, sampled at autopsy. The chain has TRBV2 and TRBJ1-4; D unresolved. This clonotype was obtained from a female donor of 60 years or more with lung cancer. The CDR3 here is CASKNRMANEKLFF. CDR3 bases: TGTGCCAGCAAAAATAGGATGGCTAATGAAAAACTGTTTTTT.